This is a list of T cell receptor beta chains from one sample in a study of beta chain features in type 1 diabetes. The repertoire was sequenced with immunoSEQ multiplex PCR; TCRdb's copy has only in-frame clones and lacks some. The sample has hundreds of thousands of clones; roughly 8% are singletons. Sequenced input: central memory CD4+ T cells from blood. The origin of the receptors is a young woman in good health. Each CDR3 is given with its conserved first and last residue. Each record gives: J gene, clone size, V gene, D gene, CDR3 protein, CDR3 DNA. D genes are given only for firm matches. A row's size may be missing; if present it is once, few, many or a size class.

j_call: TRBJ2-2; clone_size: .; v_call: TRBV7-2; d_call: .; cdr3_aa: CASSPDGNTGELFF; cdr3_nt: TGTGCCAGCAGCCCGGACGGTAACACCGGGGAGCTGTTTTTT
j_call: TRBJ2-7; clone_size: .; v_call: TRBV10-2; d_call: TRBD2; cdr3_aa: CASSAILAGGGEQYF; cdr3_nt: TGCGCCAGCAGCGCAATCTTAGCGGGAGGGGGCGAGCAGTACTTC
j_call: TRBJ2-7; clone_size: few; v_call: TRBV29-1; d_call: .; cdr3_aa: CSVWGPDEQYF; cdr3_nt: TGCAGCGTTTGGGGCCCGGACGAGCAGTACTTC
j_call: TRBJ2-4; clone_size: many; v_call: TRBV2; d_call: TRBD2; cdr3_aa: CASSEIAGDGAIQYF; cdr3_nt: TGTGCCAGCAGTGAAATAGCGGGAGACGGTGCCATTCAGTACTTC
j_call: TRBJ2-5; clone_size: few; v_call: TRBV7-9; d_call: .; cdr3_aa: CASSAGETQYF; cdr3_nt: TGTGCCAGCAGCGCAGGGGAGACCCAGTACTTC
j_call: TRBJ2-7; clone_size: .; v_call: TRBV27; d_call: .; cdr3_aa: CASRERVHSYEQYF; cdr3_nt: TGTGCCAGCCGAGAGCGGGTCCACTCCTACGAGCAGTACTTC
j_call: TRBJ2-4; clone_size: .; v_call: TRBV4-2; d_call: TRBD1; cdr3_aa: CASSQEPQGAGNIQYF; cdr3_nt: TGTGCCAGCAGCCAAGAACCGCAGGGGGCGGGAAACATTCAGTACTTC
j_call: TRBJ1-4; clone_size: .; v_call: TRBV2; d_call: TRBD1; cdr3_aa: CASATGRNEKLFF; cdr3_nt: TGTGCCAGCGCGACAGGGAGGAATGAAAAACTGTTTTTT
j_call: TRBJ1-2; clone_size: .; v_call: TRBV25-1; d_call: .; cdr3_aa: CASRVGSEGYTF; cdr3_nt: TGTGCCAGCAGGGTCGGTTCGGAGGGCTACACCTTC
j_call: TRBJ2-7; clone_size: .; v_call: TRBV6-5; d_call: .; cdr3_aa: CASRYGQKSYEQYF; cdr3_nt: TGTGCCAGCAGATACGGACAGAAGTCCTACGAGCAGTACTTC
j_call: TRBJ2-1; clone_size: few; v_call: TRBV27; d_call: TRBD1; cdr3_aa: CASSLGQGQATEQFF; cdr3_nt: TGTGCCAGCAGCTTAGGACAGGGGCAAGCGACTGAGCAGTTCTTC
j_call: TRBJ2-5; clone_size: .; v_call: TRBV28; d_call: TRBD2; cdr3_aa: CASSGPGGRKTQYF; cdr3_nt: TGTGCCAGCAGTGGCCCGGGGGGTAGGAAGACCCAGTACTTC
j_call: TRBJ1-2; clone_size: .; v_call: TRBV18; d_call: TRBD1; cdr3_aa: CASSPGQGDYGYTF; cdr3_nt: TGTGCCAGCTCACCGGGACAGGGGGACTATGGCTACACCTTC
j_call: TRBJ1-2; clone_size: many; v_call: TRBV4-2; d_call: .; cdr3_aa: CASSQLVGRRGYGYTF; cdr3_nt: TGTGCCAGCAGCCAACTCGTGGGGAGACGGGGCTATGGCTACACCTTC
j_call: TRBJ2-1; clone_size: .; v_call: TRBV7-8; d_call: .; cdr3_aa: CASSRLGIGDNEQFF; cdr3_nt: TGTGCCAGCAGCCGGCTAGGCATAGGGGACAATGAGCAGTTCTTC
j_call: TRBJ2-7; clone_size: few; v_call: TRBV5-5; d_call: .; cdr3_aa: CASSLTGRSGEQYF; cdr3_nt: TGTGCCAGCAGCTTAACAGGACGGAGTGGGGAGCAGTACTTC
j_call: TRBJ2-3; clone_size: .; v_call: TRBV18; d_call: TRBD1; cdr3_aa: CASSETGARTDTQYF; cdr3_nt: TGTGCCAGCTCAGAGACAGGGGCTCGCACAGATACGCAGTATTTT
j_call: TRBJ1-1; clone_size: many; v_call: TRBV4-3; d_call: .; cdr3_aa: CASSQDRLNTEAFF; cdr3_nt: TGCGCCAGCAGCCAAGACAGGTTGAACACTGAAGCTTTCTTT
j_call: TRBJ2-7; clone_size: .; v_call: TRBV27; d_call: .; cdr3_aa: CASRRDGSSYEQYF; cdr3_nt: TGTGCCAGCAGAAGGGACGGAAGCTCCTACGAGCAGTACTTC
j_call: TRBJ2-1; clone_size: few; v_call: TRBV5-1; d_call: .; cdr3_aa: CASSLAPDYEQFF; cdr3_nt: TGCGCCAGCAGCTTGGCCCCGGACTATGAGCAGTTCTTC
j_call: TRBJ2-3; clone_size: few; v_call: TRBV7-9; d_call: .; cdr3_aa: CASSLDGGKRADTQYF; cdr3_nt: TGTGCCAGCAGCTTAGATGGCGGGAAGAGGGCAGATACGCAGTATTTT
j_call: TRBJ2-5; clone_size: .; v_call: TRBV5-1; d_call: TRBD1; cdr3_aa: CASSFSAGGQETQYF; cdr3_nt: TGCGCCAGCAGCTTTTCTGCAGGGGGCCAAGAGACCCAGTACTTC
j_call: TRBJ1-4; clone_size: .; v_call: TRBV2; d_call: TRBD1; cdr3_aa: CASSQGEGTATNEKLFF; cdr3_nt: TGTGCCAGCAGTCAGGGGGAGGGCACGGCAACTAATGAAAAACTGTTTTTT
j_call: TRBJ1-2; clone_size: .; v_call: TRBV7-8; d_call: .; cdr3_aa: CASSLAQPGTSGYTF; cdr3_nt: TGTGCCAGCAGCTTAGCACAGCCGGGTACCTCTGGCTACACCTTC
j_call: TRBJ2-5; clone_size: few; v_call: TRBV5-1; d_call: .; cdr3_aa: CASSLGQGRETQYF; cdr3_nt: TGCGCCAGCAGCTTGGGCCAGGGACGGGAGACCCAGTACTTC
j_call: TRBJ1-5; clone_size: .; v_call: TRBV18; d_call: .; cdr3_aa: CASSNSGGNNQPQHF; cdr3_nt: TGTGCCAGCTCGAATTCGGGGGGAAACAATCAGCCCCAGCATTTT
j_call: TRBJ1-4; clone_size: few; v_call: TRBV11-1; d_call: .; cdr3_aa: CASSPRDGNEKLFF; cdr3_nt: TGTGCCAGCAGCCCCCGGGACGGTAATGAAAAACTGTTTTTT
j_call: TRBJ2-2; clone_size: many; v_call: TRBV6-6; d_call: .; cdr3_aa: CASSYLPGVSTGELFF; cdr3_nt: TGTGCCAGCAGTTACCTTCCGGGAGTAAGCACCGGGGAGCTGTTTTTT
j_call: TRBJ2-2; clone_size: many; v_call: TRBV9; d_call: .; cdr3_aa: CASSEGILNTGELFF; cdr3_nt: TGTGCCAGCAGCGAGGGTATTCTGAACACCGGGGAGCTGTTTTTT
j_call: TRBJ2-7; clone_size: .; v_call: TRBV6-6; d_call: TRBD2; cdr3_aa: CASSSFGLAGGGQYF; cdr3_nt: TGTGCCAGCAGCTCCTTTGGACTAGCGGGAGGAGGGCAGTACTTC
j_call: TRBJ1-5; clone_size: .; v_call: TRBV19; d_call: .; cdr3_aa: CASSTPGRWNQPQHF; cdr3_nt: TGTGCCAGTAGTACCCCGGGACGATGGAATCAGCCCCAGCATTTT
j_call: TRBJ2-1; clone_size: .; v_call: TRBV19; d_call: .; cdr3_aa: CASRGTSRGEQFF; cdr3_nt: TGTGCCAGTAGAGGAACTAGTCGTGGTGAGCAGTTCTTC
j_call: TRBJ1-5; clone_size: few; v_call: TRBV5-8; d_call: .; cdr3_aa: CASREFGNQPQHF; cdr3_nt: TGTGCCAGCAGGGAATTCGGCAATCAGCCCCAGCATTTT
j_call: TRBJ2-7; clone_size: .; v_call: TRBV11-2; d_call: .; cdr3_aa: CASSLGWSSYEQYF; cdr3_nt: TGTGCCAGCAGCTTAGGGTGGAGCTCCTACGAGCAGTACTTC
j_call: TRBJ2-3; clone_size: .; v_call: TRBV27; d_call: .; cdr3_aa: CASSTYRGGRDTQYF; cdr3_nt: TGTGCCAGCAGTACCTACAGGGGAGGGCGAGATACGCAGTATTTT
j_call: TRBJ1-4; clone_size: few; v_call: TRBV7-2; d_call: TRBD1; cdr3_aa: CASSRGQGEKLFF; cdr3_nt: TGTGCCAGCAGCCGCGGACAGGGGGAAAAACTGTTTTTT
j_call: TRBJ2-3; clone_size: .; v_call: TRBV9; d_call: TRBD2; cdr3_aa: CASSVGISGGTDTQYF; cdr3_nt: TGTGCCAGCAGCGTAGGTATTAGCGGGGGCACAGATACGCAGTATTTT
j_call: TRBJ2-3; clone_size: few; v_call: TRBV14; d_call: .; cdr3_aa: CASSRQGVGTQYF; cdr3_nt: TGTGCCAGCAGCCGTCAGGGAGTCGGTACGCAGTATTTT
j_call: TRBJ1-4; clone_size: .; v_call: TRBV7-8; d_call: TRBD1; cdr3_aa: CASNLAGGGEKLFF; cdr3_nt: TGTGCCAGCAACCTGGCAGGGGGTGGCGAAAAACTGTTTTTT
j_call: TRBJ1-4; clone_size: few; v_call: TRBV15; d_call: .; cdr3_aa: CATSRNKLTLYSEKLFF; cdr3_nt: TGTGCCACCAGCAGAAATAAACTGACACTCTATAGTGAAAAACTGTTTTTT
j_call: TRBJ2-3; clone_size: few; v_call: TRBV7-6; d_call: TRBD2; cdr3_aa: CASSSTTSKYF; cdr3_nt: TGTGCCAGCAGCTCCACGACTAGCAAGTATTTT
j_call: TRBJ2-7; clone_size: few; v_call: TRBV2; d_call: .; cdr3_aa: CASSWQISYEQYF; cdr3_nt: TGTGCCAGCAGTTGGCAGATATCCTACGAGCAGTACTTC
j_call: TRBJ2-3; clone_size: .; v_call: TRBV4-2; d_call: TRBD2; cdr3_aa: CASSQGTSGYTDTQYF; cdr3_nt: TGTGCCAGCAGCCAAGGGACTAGCGGCTACACAGATACGCAGTATTTT
j_call: TRBJ2-5; clone_size: .; v_call: TRBV19; d_call: .; cdr3_aa: CASSIVQGRGETQYF; cdr3_nt: TGTGCCAGTAGTATAGTCCAGGGCAGAGGGGAGACCCAGTACTTC
j_call: TRBJ2-1; clone_size: .; v_call: TRBV6-5; d_call: TRBD2; cdr3_aa: CASSYSGTSQVPFF; cdr3_nt: TGTGCCAGCAGTTACTCTGGGACTAGCCAGGTCCCGTTCTTC
j_call: TRBJ1-2; clone_size: few; v_call: TRBV20-1; d_call: TRBD1; cdr3_aa: CSAGQADYTF; cdr3_nt: TGCAGTGCCGGACAGGCCGATTACACCTTC
j_call: TRBJ2-7; clone_size: .; v_call: TRBV6-5; d_call: .; cdr3_aa: CASRRRGEQYF; cdr3_nt: TGTGCCAGCCGGAGACGTGGAGAGCAGTACTTC
j_call: TRBJ1-2; clone_size: .; v_call: TRBV7-2; d_call: .; cdr3_aa: CASSSRNYGYTF; cdr3_nt: TGTGCCAGCAGCTCTCGTAACTATGGCTACACCTTC
j_call: TRBJ2-1; clone_size: .; v_call: TRBV7-2; d_call: TRBD2; cdr3_aa: CASSRTSGNYNEQFF; cdr3_nt: TGTGCCAGCAGCAGGACTAGCGGCAACTACAATGAGCAGTTCTTC
j_call: TRBJ2-7; clone_size: .; v_call: TRBV5-5; d_call: .; cdr3_aa: CASSFLGDQIYEQYF; cdr3_nt: TGTGCCAGCAGCTTCCTTGGAGACCAAATCTACGAGCAGTACTTC
j_call: TRBJ2-1; clone_size: few; v_call: TRBV5-1; d_call: TRBD2; cdr3_aa: CASSSLAGGPDEQFF; cdr3_nt: TGCGCCAGCAGCTCGCTCGCGGGAGGGCCCGATGAGCAGTTCTTC
j_call: TRBJ2-3; clone_size: few; v_call: TRBV27; d_call: TRBD2; cdr3_aa: CASSFSGGRAADTQYF; cdr3_nt: TGTGCCAGCAGTTTTTCGGGCGGGAGGGCCGCAGATACGCAGTATTTT
j_call: TRBJ2-7; clone_size: .; v_call: TRBV7-2; d_call: .; cdr3_aa: CASSLGSFGLPYEQYF; cdr3_nt: TGTGCCAGCAGCTTAGGTTCCTTTGGACTACCCTACGAGCAGTACTTC
j_call: TRBJ1-5; clone_size: few; v_call: TRBV28; d_call: TRBD1; cdr3_aa: CASSAGTGIHQPQHF; cdr3_nt: TGTGCCAGCAGTGCCGGGACAGGGATTCATCAGCCCCAGCATTTT
j_call: TRBJ2-6; clone_size: few; v_call: TRBV14; d_call: .; cdr3_aa: CASSLRISGANVLTF; cdr3_nt: TGTGCCAGCAGCCTGAGAATCTCTGGGGCCAACGTCCTGACTTTC
j_call: TRBJ2-3; clone_size: few; v_call: TRBV5-4; d_call: TRBD2; cdr3_aa: CASRDSGTRTDTQYF; cdr3_nt: TGTGCCAGCAGGGACTCCGGGACTAGGACAGATACGCAGTATTTT
j_call: TRBJ2-5; clone_size: many; v_call: TRBV5-1; d_call: .; cdr3_aa: CASSFQETQYF; cdr3_nt: TGCGCCAGCAGCTTCCAAGAGACCCAGTACTTC
j_call: TRBJ2-5; clone_size: many; v_call: TRBV5-4; d_call: .; cdr3_aa: CASSLGTPIRETQYF; cdr3_nt: TGTGCCAGCAGCTTGGGGACTCCCATTAGGGAGACCCAGTACTTC
j_call: TRBJ2-1; clone_size: .; v_call: TRBV29-1; d_call: .; cdr3_aa: CSARVGSPLAEQFF; cdr3_nt: TGCAGCGCTAGGGTGGGGTCTCCTTTGGCGGAGCAGTTCTTC
j_call: TRBJ1-1; clone_size: few; v_call: TRBV12-5; d_call: .; cdr3_aa: CASAEWGSNTEAFF; cdr3_nt: TGTGCTAGTGCGGAGTGGGGCTCGAACACTGAAGCTTTCTTT